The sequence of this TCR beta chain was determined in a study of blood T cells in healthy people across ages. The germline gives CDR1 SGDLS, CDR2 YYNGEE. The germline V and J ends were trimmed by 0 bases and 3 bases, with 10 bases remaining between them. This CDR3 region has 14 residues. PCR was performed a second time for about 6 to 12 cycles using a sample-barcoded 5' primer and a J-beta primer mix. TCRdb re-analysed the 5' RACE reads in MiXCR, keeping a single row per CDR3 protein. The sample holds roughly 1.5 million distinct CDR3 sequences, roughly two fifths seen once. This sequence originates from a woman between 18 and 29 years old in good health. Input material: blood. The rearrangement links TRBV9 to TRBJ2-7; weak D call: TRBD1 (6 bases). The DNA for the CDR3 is TGTGCCAGCAGCGTAGTCCCAGGGGACTACGAGCAGTACTTC. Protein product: CASSVVPGDYEQYF.